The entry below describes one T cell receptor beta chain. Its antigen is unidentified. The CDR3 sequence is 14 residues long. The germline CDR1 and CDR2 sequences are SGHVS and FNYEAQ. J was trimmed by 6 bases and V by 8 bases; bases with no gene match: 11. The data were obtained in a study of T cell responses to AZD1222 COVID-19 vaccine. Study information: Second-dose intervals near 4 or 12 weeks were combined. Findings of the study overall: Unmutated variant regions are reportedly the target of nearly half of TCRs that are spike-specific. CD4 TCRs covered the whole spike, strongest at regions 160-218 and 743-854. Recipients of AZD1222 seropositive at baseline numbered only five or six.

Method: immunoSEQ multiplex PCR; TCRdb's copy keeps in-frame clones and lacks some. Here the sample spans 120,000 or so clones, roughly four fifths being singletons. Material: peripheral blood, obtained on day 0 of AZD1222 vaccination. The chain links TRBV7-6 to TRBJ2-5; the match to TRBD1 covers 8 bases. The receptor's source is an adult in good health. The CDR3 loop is CASGPTGVRKTQYF. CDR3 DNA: TGTGCCAGCGGTCCGACAGGGGTGCGTAAGACCCAGTACTTC.